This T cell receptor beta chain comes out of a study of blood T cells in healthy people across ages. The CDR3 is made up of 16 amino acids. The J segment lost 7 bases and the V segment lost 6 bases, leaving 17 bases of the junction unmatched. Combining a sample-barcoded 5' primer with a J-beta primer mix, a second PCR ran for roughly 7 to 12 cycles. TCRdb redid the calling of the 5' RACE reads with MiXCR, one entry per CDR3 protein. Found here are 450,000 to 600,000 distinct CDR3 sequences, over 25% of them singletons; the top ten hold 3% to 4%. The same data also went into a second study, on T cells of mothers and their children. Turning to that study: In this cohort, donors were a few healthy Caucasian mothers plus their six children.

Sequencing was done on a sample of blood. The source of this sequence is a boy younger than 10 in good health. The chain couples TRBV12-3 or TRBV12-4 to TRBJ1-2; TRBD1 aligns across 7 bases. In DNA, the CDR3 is TGTGCCAGCAGCCTCGATCGACAGGGTACGAGGGGTGGCTACACCTTC. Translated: CASSLDRQGTRGGYTF.